These 31 T cell receptor beta chains came from one sample sequenced in a study of read filtering for tumor transcriptome and immune sequencing. This library used approximately 370 ng RNA and molecular barcoded adaptors spanning alpha/delta and beta/gamma chains. One entry per CDR3 protein results from TCRdb running MiXCR on the reads. The data show under 35,000 distinct CDR3 sequences, around a sixth seen once. The sequenced sample consisted of a population of CD138-negative cells sorted from bone marrow. These receptors all stem from a donor at least 40 years old with multiple myeloma.

Notes on this clonotype: The junction differs from germline at one of its ends, possibly a read error. The rearrangement joins TRBV24-1 to TRBJ2-2, with D unresolved. Germline CDR1 KGHDR, CDR2 SFDVKD. The CDR3 consists of 13 residues. The CDR3, as DNA: TGTGCCATCAGTGATTTCACCTTCGGGGAGCTGTTTTTT. Translation gives CAISDFTFGELFF.

The table lists this clonotype with many counts. This chain connects TRBV3-1 to TRBJ2-6; D is uncertain. The CDR3 has 15 residues. V dropped 5 bases and J dropped 0 bases, with 8 bases sitting between them. Germline CDR1 is LGHDT and CDR2 is YNNKEL (reference sequence). CDR3 residues: CASSSTPSGANVLTF. CDR3 coding DNA: TGTGCCAGCAGCTCGACGCCCTCTGGGGCCAACGTCCTGACTTTC.

This clonotype was seen a handful of times. The genes are TRBV5-6 and TRBJ2-5; the D gene could be TRBD1 or TRBD2 (5 bases each). Trimming pared 3 bases from V and 5 bases from J, leaving 26 bases between. Germline V lookup: CDR1 SGHDT, CDR2 YYEEEE. The CDR3 consists of 18 residues. This CDR3 reads CASSWDLFRGSGRETQYF. The CDR3, as DNA: TGTGCCAGCAGCTGGGACCTTTTCCGAGGGAGTGGACGGGAGACCCAGTACTTC. The full variable domain, completed using reference TRBV5-6 and TRBJ2-5, is DAGVTQSPTHLIKTRGQQVTLRCSPKSGHDTVSWYQQALGQGPQFIFQYYEEEERQRGNFPDRFSGHQFPNYSSELNVNALLLGDSALYLCASSWDLFRGSGRETQYFGPGTRLLVL.

This clonotype was picked up many times. The genes are TRBV20-1 and TRBJ2-7; D is possibly TRBD1 (6 bases). The V and J ends lost 3 bases and 6 bases respectively, with 12 bases between them. This CDR3 region has 12 residues. Germline V gene lookup returns CDR1 DFQATT and CDR2 SNEGSKA (reference sequence). The CDR3 loop reads CSASRGRIEQYF. CDR3 coding DNA: TGCAGTGCTAGCAGGGGAAGGATCGAGCAGTACTTC.

This clonotype was counted ten times or more. The chain uses TRBV3-1 and TRBJ1-5; D is ambiguous. CDR1 is LGHDT and CDR2 is YNNKEL in the germline V gene (reference sequence). With 3 bases removed from V and 7 bases from J, the gap between germline ends came to 10 bases. This CDR3 has 13 residues. CDR3 DNA: TGTGCCAGCAGCCAGGCTAGATCGCAGCCCCAGCATTTT. Amino acids: CASSQARSQPQHF.

This clonotype showed up just a few times. The chain recombines TRBV19 with TRBJ2-3; D possibly matches TRBD1 or TRBD2 (5 bases each). Trimming stripped 7 bases from V and 0 bases from J, with 14 bases between. Germline CDR1 is LNHDA and CDR2 is SQIVND (reference sequence). The CDR3 has 15 residues. In nucleotides, the CDR3 is TGTGCCAGTAAGGGGCGGGTAGGGAGCACAGATACGCAGTATTTT. Translating it yields CASKGRVGSTDTQYF.

This clonotype has ten or more counts. The V call is TRBV20-1, the J call TRBJ2-5, with TRBD2 matching over 7 bases. The germline V gene has CDR1 DFQATT and CDR2 SNEGSKA (reference sequence). The CDR3 is made up of 13 amino acids. Unmatched junction bases numbered 7, after V lost 8 bases and J lost 1 base. This CDR3 reads CSTSRGTQETQYF. CDR3 nucleotides: TGCAGTACGTCGCGGGGGACCCAAGAGACCCAGTACTTC.

This clonotype was recorded many times. The chain carries TRBV5-1 and TRBJ2-5; the D is unclear. Germline V CDR1 and CDR2: SGHRS, YFSETQ. Between the trimmed V and J ends, which lost 4 bases and 5 bases, there was a span of 15 bases. The CDR3 runs to 14 residues. The CDR3 reads CASSPTVAGETQYF. The CDR3 nucleotides read TGCGCCAGCAGCCCCACCGTTGCTGGGGAGACCCAGTACTTC.

This clonotype was seen repeatedly, ten times or more. V and J are TRBV29-1 and TRBJ2-5, with D unresolved. Germline-derived CDR1 and CDR2 are SQVTM and ANQGSEA. V dropped 0 bases and J dropped 2 bases, with 10 bases sitting between them. The CDR3 consists of 14 residues. The CDR3 coding sequence is TGCAGCGTTGAAGATCCATGGGTTCAAGAGACCCAGTACTTC. This gives the protein CSVEDPWVQETQYF.

This clonotype has ten or more counts. The chain couples TRBV10-3 to TRBJ1-5; D unclear. CDR1 and CDR2 from the germline V gene are ENHRY and SYGVKD. The CDR3 is 14 amino acids. Between the trimmed V and J ends, which lost 0 bases and 11 bases, there was a span of 14 bases. CDR3 nucleotide sequence: TGTGCCATCAGTGAGTCGAACGGTCCGCCGGCCCAGCATTTT. Its translation is CAISESNGPPAQHF.

This clonotype was counted at least ten times. This sequence joins TRBV10-3 and TRBJ2-1; 10 positions match TRBD2. The CDR3 spans 15 residues. CDR1 and CDR2 from the germline V gene are ENHRY and SYGVKD. The junction had 4 bases not matched to a gene; V was cut back by 3 bases and J by 5 bases. CDR3 loop: CAISDALAGDNEQFF. DNA for the CDR3: TGTGCCATCAGTGATGCGCTAGCGGGAGACAATGAGCAGTTCTTC.

The sample holds many counts of this clonotype. The CDR3: CATGDRGLINYGYTF. The CDR3, as DNA: TGTGCCACGGGGGACAGGGGGCTTATCAACTATGGCTACACCTTC. The gene calls are TRBV10-3 and TRBJ1-2, with TRBD1 identical over 12 bases. This CDR3 contains 15 residues. J was trimmed by 2 bases and V by 10 bases; bases with no gene match: 8. From germline, CDR1 is ENHRY and CDR2 SYGVKD.

This clonotype showed up many times. The chain links TRBV5-1 to TRBJ2-1; TRBD1 might be the D (5 bases). CDR3 length equals 15 residues. Germline V gene data show CDR1 as SGHRS and CDR2 as YFSETQ. Trimming left V 4 bases short and J 0 bases short, with 11 bases between. The CDR3 DNA reads as TGCGCCAGCAGCGTAGGGGTCAGCTCCTACAATGAGCAGTTCTTC. It encodes CASSVGVSSYNEQFF.

Comment on this clonotype: Germline and junction disagree at one end, which may indicate a read error. This chain uses TRBV10-2 with TRBJ2-2, with TRBD2 identical over 9 bases. The CDR3 is 16 amino acids. In germline, CDR1 is WSHSY, CDR2 SAAADI. The CDR3 protein is CPSRVAGGAGTGELFF. In DNA form, the CDR3 reads TGCCCCAGCAGAGTGGCGGGAGGGGCCGGGACCGGGGAGCTGTTTTTT.

The chain joins TRBV2 to TRBJ2-1, with a weak D call TRBD2 (5 bases). The CDR3 length is 14 residues. Germline lookup yields CDR1 SNHLY and CDR2 FYNNEI. The germline V and J ends were trimmed by 2 bases and 6 bases, with 11 bases remaining between them. DNA for the CDR3: TGTGCCAGCAGTGAACAGGCAGGAGGCAATGAGCAGTTCTTC. Protein: CASSEQAGGNEQFF.

This clonotype was detected only a few times. The V call is TRBV20-1, the J call TRBJ1-5, with D hard to call. Trimming took 3 bases from V and 2 from J, leaving 14 bases between them. This CDR3 is built from 15 residues. CDR1 is DFQATT and CDR2 is SNEGSKA in the germline V gene (reference sequence). CDR3 sequence (DNA): TGCAGTGCTAGCGGCCAGAAAATCGGCAATCAGCCCCAGCATTTT. Residues: CSASGQKIGNQPQHF.

By its share, this clonotype is medium-sized. The CDR3 sequence: CASSKDRVWEYNEQFF. CDR3 DNA: TGTGCCAGCAGCAAGGATAGGGTTTGGGAGTACAATGAGCAGTTCTTC. V usage is TRBV7-6 and J usage is TRBJ2-1, with a weak D call TRBD2 (5 bases). V lost 5 bases to trimming and J lost 4 bases, with 18 bases between them. The CDR3 loop spans 16 amino acids. Germline CDR1 is SGHVS and CDR2 is FNYEAQ.

This clonotype is termed medium-sized. This chain links TRBV3-1 with TRBJ2-3, with a tentative D call TRBD2 (7 bases). Germline CDR1 reads LGHDT; CDR2 reads YNNKEL (reference sequence). The CDR3 has 15 amino acids. V was pared by 3 bases and J by 3 bases, with 13 bases between. The CDR3 DNA reads as TGTGCCAGCAGCCAGCGGGGGCAGTCGACAGATACGCAGTATTTT. It is translated as CASSQRGQSTDTQYF.

This clonotype was recorded many times. V gene TRBV20-1 combines with J gene TRBJ1-1; D might be TRBD1 (5 bases). The V gene's germline CDR1 is DFQATT and CDR2 SNEGSKA (reference sequence). The CDR3 has 15 residues. V was clipped by 6 bases and J by 3 bases, with 20 bases between them. The CDR3 loop reads CSANRLGGRDTEAFF. CDR3 nucleotide sequence: TGCAGTGCCAACCGCCTGGGGGGAAGGGACACTGAAGCTTTCTTT.

This clonotype was seen many times. The chain combines TRBV3-1 with TRBJ2-1; possible D gene TRBD2, 6 bases. The CDR3 totals 14 residues. The V end was cut by 0 bases, the J end by 9 bases, with 12 bases between. Germline V CDR1 and CDR2: LGHDT, YNNKEL (reference sequence). The chain's CDR3 is CASSQDLPAGEQFF. CDR3 DNA: TGTGCCAGCAGCCAAGATCTTCCAGCGGGTGAGCAGTTCTTC.

The genes are TRBV24-1 and TRBJ2-5; D is uncertain. CDR3 length: 15 amino acids. With 3 bases removed from V and 5 bases from J, the gap between germline ends came to 15 bases. Germline V gene data show CDR1 as KGHDR and CDR2 as SFDVKD. The DNA for the CDR3 is TGTGCCACCAGTGATATACAGTGTGGTTGGGAGACCCAGTACTTC. Its translation: CATSDIQCGWETQYF.

Comment on this clonotype: A much larger clone sits a single nucleotide away, making a read error possible. The V and J genes are TRBV20-1 and TRBJ2-3; either TRBD1 or TRBD2 may supply D (5 bases each). CDR3 length equals 14 residues. Germline V CDR1 and CDR2: DFQATT, SNEGSKA (reference sequence). CDR3 DNA sequence: TGCAGTGCTAGAGCGTCGGGGCCAACAGATACGCGGTATTTT. Residues: CSARASGPTDTRYF.

Comment on this clonotype: A much larger clone differs by one base, so this may be a read error. This sequence joins TRBV20-1 and TRBJ1-1; D possibly corresponds to TRBD1 (5 bases). Trimming pared 3 bases from V and 0 bases from J, leaving 11 bases between. The CDR3 spans 14 residues. Per the germline V gene, CDR1 is DFQATT and CDR2 is SNEGSKA (reference sequence). CDR3 protein: CSASPGAMNTEAFF. In DNA, the CDR3 is TGCAGTGCTAGCCCCGGGGCAATGAACACTGAAGCTTTCTTT.

Comments on this clonotype: Possible read error: a much larger clone is one base away. The CDR3 loop reads CASIERTGGNNEQLF. CDR3 sequence (DNA): TGTGCCAGCATCGAGAGGACAGGGGGCAACAATGAGCAGCTCTTC. The chain joins TRBV6-2 or TRBV6-3 to TRBJ2-1; the match to TRBD1 covers 11 bases. The germline gives CDR1 MNHEY, CDR2 SVGEGT. The CDR3 is 15 amino acids.

This clonotype was counted at least ten times. This chain connects TRBV29-1 to TRBJ1-4, with TRBD1 matching over 7 bases. Looked up from germline, CDR1 is SQVTM and CDR2 is ANQGSEA. J was trimmed by 7 bases and V by 1 base; bases with no gene match: 0. There are 12 residues in the CDR3. The DNA for the CDR3 is TGCAGCGTTGAAGGGACAGGTGAAAAACTGTTTTTT. Its translation: CSVEGTGEKLFF.

This clonotype was seen more than once but under ten times. Compared with germline, one end of the junction differs, possibly owing to a read error. This sequence joins TRBV6-6 and TRBJ2-7, with a weak D call TRBD1 (5 bases). Germline values: CDR1 MNHNY, CDR2 SVGAGI (reference sequence). The CDR3 extends over 12 amino acids. The CDR3 loop is CASSLQTWGRDF. The CDR3, as DNA: TGTGCCAGCAGTTTGCAGACTTGGGGCAGAGACTTC.

This clonotype was seen repeatedly, ten times or more. Written as DNA, the CDR3 is TGCAGCGTTGCCAGGGCCAGCGTAAACACTGAAGCTTTCTTT. It codes for CSVARASVNTEAFF. This sequence joins TRBV29-1 and TRBJ1-1; tentatively, D is TRBD1 (5 bases). This CDR3 contains 14 residues. Germline loops: CDR1 SQVTM, CDR2 ANQGSEA. Deletions cut 4 bases from V and 2 bases from J, with 14 bases between.

This clonotype was found many times. V and J are TRBV5-1 and TRBJ2-3, with 8 bases matching TRBD2. The V and J ends lost 4 bases and 4 bases, in that order; junction bases with no gene match: 11. The germline V gene has CDR1 SGHRS and CDR2 YFSETQ. The CDR3 is 16 residues long. The CDR3 loop is CASSPGGLAPPDTQYF. The CDR3 DNA reads TGCGCCAGCAGCCCGGGGGGGCTAGCCCCCCCAGATACGCAGTATTTT.

In its sample, this clonotype is medium-sized. The chain employs TRBV4-1 and TRBJ2-1, with 14 positions matching TRBD2. The CDR3 is 18 residues long. Looked up from germline, CDR1 is MGHRA and CDR2 is YSYEKL. The junction had 8 bases not matched to a gene; V was cut back by 1 base and J by 6 bases. CDR3 sequence (DNA): TGCGCCAGCAGCCAAGGGCGACTAGCGGGGGGGCACGGCAATGAGCAGTTCTTC. It codes for CASSQGRLAGGHGNEQFF.

The chain carries TRBV21-1 and TRBJ2-7; the table gives TRBD1 as D, unverified against the DNA. TRBV21-1 is designated a pseudogene. The CDR3 contains 13 residues. The CDR3 DNA reads as TGTGCCAGCAGCAAATCAGGGGGTTCCGAGCAGTACTTC. Encoded protein: CASSKSGGSEQYF.

This clonotype showed up just a few times. The genes are TRBV18 and TRBJ2-5; D call uncertain. CDR1 and CDR2 from the germline V gene are KGHSH and LQKENI. V lost 2 bases, J lost 0 bases, and 4 bases lay in between. The CDR3 has 13 residues. For the CDR3, the DNA is TGTGCCAGCTCACCAGGGAACCAAGAGACCCAGTACTTC. Amino acids: CASSPGNQETQYF.